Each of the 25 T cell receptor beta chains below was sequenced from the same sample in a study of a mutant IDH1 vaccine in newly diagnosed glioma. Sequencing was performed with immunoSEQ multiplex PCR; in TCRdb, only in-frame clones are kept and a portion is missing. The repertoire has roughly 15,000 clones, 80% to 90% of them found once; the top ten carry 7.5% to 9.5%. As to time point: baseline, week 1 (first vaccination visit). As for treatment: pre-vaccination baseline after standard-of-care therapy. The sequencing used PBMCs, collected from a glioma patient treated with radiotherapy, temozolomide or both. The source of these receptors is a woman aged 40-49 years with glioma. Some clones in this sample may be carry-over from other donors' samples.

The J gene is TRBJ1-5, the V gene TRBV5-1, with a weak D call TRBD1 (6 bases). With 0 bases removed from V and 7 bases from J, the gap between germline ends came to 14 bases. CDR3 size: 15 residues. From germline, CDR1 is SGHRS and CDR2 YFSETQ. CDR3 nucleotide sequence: TGCGCCAGCAGCTTGGTGGGGGGGGGCGACCAGCCCCAGCATTTT. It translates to CASSLVGGGDQPQHF.

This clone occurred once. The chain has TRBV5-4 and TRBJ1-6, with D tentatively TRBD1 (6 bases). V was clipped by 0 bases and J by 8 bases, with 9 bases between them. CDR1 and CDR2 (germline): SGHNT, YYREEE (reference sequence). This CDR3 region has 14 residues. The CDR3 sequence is CASSLDREYSPLHF. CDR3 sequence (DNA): TGTGCCAGCAGCTTGGACAGGGAGTATTCACCCCTCCACTTT.

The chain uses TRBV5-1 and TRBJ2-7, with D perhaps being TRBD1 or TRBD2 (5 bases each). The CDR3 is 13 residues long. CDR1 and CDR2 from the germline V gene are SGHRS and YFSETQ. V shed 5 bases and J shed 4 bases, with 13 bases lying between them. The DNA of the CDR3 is TGCGCCAGCAGAGGGGACGGGGTTTACGAGCAGTACTTC. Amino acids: CASRGDGVYEQYF.

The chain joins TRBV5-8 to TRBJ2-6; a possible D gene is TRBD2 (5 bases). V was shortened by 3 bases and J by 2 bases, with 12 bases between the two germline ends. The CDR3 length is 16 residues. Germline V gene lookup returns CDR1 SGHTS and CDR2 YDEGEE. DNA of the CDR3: TGTGCCAGCAGCTGGGTGCTCGGGGCTGGGGCCAACGTCCTGACTTTC. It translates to CASSWVLGAGANVLTF. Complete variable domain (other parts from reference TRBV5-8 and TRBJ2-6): EAGVTQSPTHLIKTRGQQATLRCSPISGHTSVYWYQQALGLGLQFLLWYDEGEERNRGNFPPRFSGRQFPNYSSELNVNALELEDSALYLCASSWVLGAGANVLTFGAGSRLTVL.

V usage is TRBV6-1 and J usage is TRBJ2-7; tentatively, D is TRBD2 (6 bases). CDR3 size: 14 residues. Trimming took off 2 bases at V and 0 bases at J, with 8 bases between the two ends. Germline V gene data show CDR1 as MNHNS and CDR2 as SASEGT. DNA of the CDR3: TGTGCCAGCAGTGAACGGGGGAGCTCCTACGAGCAGTACTTC. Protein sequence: CASSERGSSYEQYF.

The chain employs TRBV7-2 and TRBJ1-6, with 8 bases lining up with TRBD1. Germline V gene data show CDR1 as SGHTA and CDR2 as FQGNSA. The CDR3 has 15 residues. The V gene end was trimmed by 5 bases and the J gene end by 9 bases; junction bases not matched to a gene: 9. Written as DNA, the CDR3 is TGTGCCAGCAGCCCTACAGGGGGGATCGGTTCACCCCTCCACTTT. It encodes CASSPTGGIGSPLHF.

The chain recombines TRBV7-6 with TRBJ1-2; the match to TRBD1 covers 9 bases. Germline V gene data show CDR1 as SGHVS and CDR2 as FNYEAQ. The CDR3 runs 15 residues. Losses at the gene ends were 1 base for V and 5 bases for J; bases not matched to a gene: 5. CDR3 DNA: TGTGCCAGCAGCTTAGATGGGACAGGGAGGTATGGCTACACCTTC. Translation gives CASSLDGTGRYGYTF. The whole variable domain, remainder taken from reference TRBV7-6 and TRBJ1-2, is GAGVSQSPRYKVTKRGQDVALRCDPISGHVSLYWYRQALGQGPEFLTYFNYEAQQDKSGLPNDRFSAERPEGSISTLTIQRTEQRDSAMYRCASSLDGTGRYGYTFGSGTRLTVV.

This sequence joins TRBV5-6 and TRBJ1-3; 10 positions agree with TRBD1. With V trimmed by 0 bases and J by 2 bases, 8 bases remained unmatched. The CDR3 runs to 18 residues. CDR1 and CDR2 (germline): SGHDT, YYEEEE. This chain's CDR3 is CASSLEGLGQGTGNTIYF. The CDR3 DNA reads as TGTGCCAGCAGCTTGGAGGGTCTGGGACAGGGGACTGGAAACACCATATATTTT. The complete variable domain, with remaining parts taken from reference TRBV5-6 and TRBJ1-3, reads DAGVTQSPTHLIKTRGQQVTLRCSPKSGHDTVSWYQQALGQGPQFIFQYYEEEERQRGNFPDRFSGHQFPNYSSELNVNALLLGDSALYLCASSLEGLGQGTGNTIYFGEGSWLTVV.

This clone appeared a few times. The DNA for the CDR3 is TGTGCCTGGAGCAGTACGTGGCGGGGGGACCTCACCGGGGAGCTGTTTTTT. This codes for CAWSSTWRGDLTGELFF. J is TRBJ2-2 and V is TRBV30, with 8 bases lining up with TRBD2. This CDR3 is built from 17 residues. V lost 3 bases and J lost 4; bases outside the gene matches: 13. In germline, CDR1 is GTSNPN, CDR2 SVGIG (reference sequence).

CDR3 residues: CASSPLDGGYEQYF. In DNA form, the CDR3 reads TGTGCCAGCTCACCCCTAGACGGCGGCTACGAGCAGTACTTC. This chain joins TRBV18 and TRBJ2-7; D uncertain. Per germline, CDR1 KGHSH and CDR2 LQKENI. The V end lost 3 bases, the J end lost 3 bases, and 12 bases lay between the germline ends. This CDR3 contains 14 residues.

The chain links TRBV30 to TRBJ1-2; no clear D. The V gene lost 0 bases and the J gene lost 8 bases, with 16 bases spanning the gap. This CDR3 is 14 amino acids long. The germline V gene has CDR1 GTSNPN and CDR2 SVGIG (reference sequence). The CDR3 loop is CAWSVQGRPRGYTF. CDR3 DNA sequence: TGTGCCTGGAGTGTACAAGGACGTCCAAGGGGCTACACCTTC.

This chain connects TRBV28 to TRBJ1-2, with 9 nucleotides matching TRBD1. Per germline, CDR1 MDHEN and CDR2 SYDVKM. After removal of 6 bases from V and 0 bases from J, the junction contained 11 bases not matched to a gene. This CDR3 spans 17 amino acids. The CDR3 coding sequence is TGTGCCAGCAGCACAAGAGGACAGGGGCGGGCTAACTATGGCTACACCTTC. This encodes CASSTRGQGRANYGYTF.

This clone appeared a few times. For the CDR3, the DNA is TGTGCCAGCTCCGGGGGGGCTAGCAATCAGCCCCAGCATTTT. Amino acid sequence: CASSGGASNQPQHF. The J gene is TRBJ1-5, the V gene TRBV27; tentative D call: TRBD1 (6 bases). The CDR3 is 14 residues long. Germline CDR1 and CDR2: MNHEY and SMNVEV (reference sequence). Trimming left V 8 bases short and J 0 bases short, with 11 bases between.

DNA for the CDR3: TGTGCCAGCAGGACAGGGGGCATCGGTGATCAGCCCCAGCATTTT. This gives the protein CASRTGGIGDQPQHF. The chain has TRBV28 and TRBJ1-5; 10 nucleotides line up with TRBD1. Germline assignment: CDR1 MDHEN and CDR2 SYDVKM. The CDR3 is 15 residues long. The V and J ends lost 6 bases and 5 bases, in that order; junction bases with no gene match: 7.

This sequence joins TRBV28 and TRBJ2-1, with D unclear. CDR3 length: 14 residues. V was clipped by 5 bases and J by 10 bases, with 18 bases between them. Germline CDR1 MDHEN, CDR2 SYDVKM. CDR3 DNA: TGTGCCAGCAGTGGAGATCTCGGTCCCAGAGAGCAGTTCTTC. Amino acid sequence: CASSGDLGPREQFF.

The CDR3 region is CASSFAGAFSGNTIYF. CDR3 DNA: TGTGCCAGCAGTTTCGCAGGGGCATTCTCTGGAAACACCATATATTTT. The J gene is TRBJ1-3, the V gene TRBV7-2, with a tentative D call TRBD1 (6 bases). This CDR3 is built from 16 residues. CDR1 SGHTA and CDR2 FQGNSA come from the germline V gene. Trimming shortened V by 6 bases and J by 0 bases, and 15 bases separated the two germline ends. The variable domain in full, with the rest retrieved from reference TRBV7-2 and TRBJ1-3, is GAGVSQSPSNKVTEKGKDVELRCDPISGHTALYWYRQSLGQGLEFLIYFQGNSAPDKSGLPSDRFSAERTGGSVSTLTIQRTQQEDSAVYLCASSFAGAFSGNTIYFGEGSWLTVV.

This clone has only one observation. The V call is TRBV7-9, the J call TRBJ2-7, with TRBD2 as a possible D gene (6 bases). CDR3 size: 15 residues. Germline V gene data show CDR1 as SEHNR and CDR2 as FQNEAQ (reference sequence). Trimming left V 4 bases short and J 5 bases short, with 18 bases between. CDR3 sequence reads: CASSSWMGERDEQYF. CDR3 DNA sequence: TGTGCCAGCAGCTCCTGGATGGGGGAGCGGGACGAGCAGTACTTC.

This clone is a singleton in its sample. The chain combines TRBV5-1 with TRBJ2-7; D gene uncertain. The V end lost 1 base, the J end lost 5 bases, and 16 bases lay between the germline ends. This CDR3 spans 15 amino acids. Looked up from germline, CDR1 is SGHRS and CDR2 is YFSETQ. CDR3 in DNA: TGCGCCAGCAGCTTGATGGTGGGGTTTCAAGACGAGCAGTACTTC. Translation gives CASSLMVGFQDEQYF.

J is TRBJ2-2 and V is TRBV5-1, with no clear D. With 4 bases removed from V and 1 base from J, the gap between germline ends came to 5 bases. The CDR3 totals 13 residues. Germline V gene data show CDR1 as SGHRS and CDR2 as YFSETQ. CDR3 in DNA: TGCGCCAGCAGCCCAGGGAACACCGGGGAGCTGTTTTTT. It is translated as CASSPGNTGELFF.

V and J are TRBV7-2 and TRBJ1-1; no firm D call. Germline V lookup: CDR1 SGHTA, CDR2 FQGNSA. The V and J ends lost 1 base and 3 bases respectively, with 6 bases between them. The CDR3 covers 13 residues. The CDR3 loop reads CASSLGGHTEAFF. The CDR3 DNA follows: TGTGCCAGCAGCTTAGGAGGACACACTGAAGCTTTCTTT.

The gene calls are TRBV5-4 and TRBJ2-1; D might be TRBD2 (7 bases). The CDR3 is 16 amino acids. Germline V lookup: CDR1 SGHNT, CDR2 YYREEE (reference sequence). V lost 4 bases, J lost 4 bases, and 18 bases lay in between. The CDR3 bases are TGTGCCAGCAGCCCTGCGGGGGCACCCACTTACAATGAGCAGTTCTTC. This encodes CASSPAGAPTYNEQFF.

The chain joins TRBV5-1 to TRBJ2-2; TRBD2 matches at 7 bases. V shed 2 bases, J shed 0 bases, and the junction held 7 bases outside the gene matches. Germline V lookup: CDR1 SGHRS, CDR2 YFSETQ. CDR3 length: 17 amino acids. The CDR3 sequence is CASSLGLAASNTGELFF. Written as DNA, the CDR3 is TGCGCCAGCAGCTTAGGCCTAGCGGCCTCGAACACCGGGGAGCTGTTTTTT.

The DNA for the CDR3 is TGTGCCAGCAGTACCAGCCACTTCGGGGCCAACGTCCTGACTTTC. It yields the protein CASSTSHFGANVLTF. The chain couples TRBV6-4 to TRBJ2-6; unclear D gene. Looked up from germline, CDR1 is MRHNA and CDR2 is SNTAGT. Trimming pared 5 bases from V and 4 bases from J, leaving 12 bases between. The CDR3 contains 15 residues.

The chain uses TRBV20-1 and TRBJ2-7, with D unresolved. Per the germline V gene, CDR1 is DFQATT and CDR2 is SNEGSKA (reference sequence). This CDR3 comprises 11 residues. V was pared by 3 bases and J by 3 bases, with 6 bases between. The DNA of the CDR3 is TGCAGTGCTAGGGGCGACTACGAGCAGTACTTC. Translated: CSARGDYEQYF.

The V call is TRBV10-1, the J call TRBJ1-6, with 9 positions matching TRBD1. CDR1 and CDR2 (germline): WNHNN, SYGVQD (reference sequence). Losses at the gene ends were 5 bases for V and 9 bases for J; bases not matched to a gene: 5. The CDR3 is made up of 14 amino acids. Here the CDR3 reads CASSPGQGLSPLHF. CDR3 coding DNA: TGCGCCAGCAGTCCGGGACAGGGACTTTCACCCCTCCACTTT.